The entry below describes one T cell receptor beta chain. These data are taken from a study of CD8 T cells in Susac syndrome. V lost 2 bases to trimming and J lost 1 base; unmatched junction nucleotides: 6. From germline, CDR1 is MGHRA and CDR2 YSYEKL. The length of the CDR3 is 16 residues. An input of about 0.5 to 1 ug of RNA was subjected to reverse transcription using random hexamers. The TCR beta CDR3 was amplified by immunoSEQ multiplex PCR across 54 Vbeta, 13 Jbeta. MiXCR was run by TCRdb on the immunoSEQ multiplex PCR reads, yielding one entry per CDR3 protein. The sample carries some 300,000 distinct CDR3 sequences, 85% recorded once. The authors negatively isolated CD8+ and CD4+ T cells and FACS-enriched TEMRA cells.

This clonotype was sampled from a human donor with multiple sclerosis. The rearrangement uses TRBV4-1 and TRBJ1-1, with TRBD1 matching over 8 bases. The source material was CD8+ T cells from PBMCs. The CDR3 protein is CASSQTPGGANTEAFF. The CDR3 bases are TGCGCCAGCAGCCAAACCCCAGGGGGCGCGAACACTGAAGCTTTCTTT.